This entry lists 5 T cell receptor beta chains sequenced from one sample in a study of regulatory and conventional T cells in RAG deficiency. The sorted conventional CD4+ T cells were CD25-low and CD127-high, with genomic DNA sequenced. Produced via immunoSEQ multiplex PCR; TCRdb's table is partial and in-frame only. The data hold around 30,000 clones, with roughly 95% observed a single time. In addition, the sample was reused for a study of regulatory T cells. That report notes: The primer mix had 52 TRBV and 13 TRBJ primers.

The specimen sequenced was CD25- CD4+ T cells sorted from blood. The source is a human donor in good health.

This chain joins TRBV7-2 and TRBJ1-3, with 8 bases lining up with TRBD1. CDR1 and CDR2 (germline): SGHTA, FQGNSA. The trim removed 4 bases at V and 0 bases at J, leaving 8 bases unmatched. CDR3 length: 17 amino acids. The DNA for the CDR3 is TGTGCCAGCAGCTCCAGGGACAGGAGAACCTCTGGAAACACCATATATTTT. Translation: CASSSRDRRTSGNTIYF.

The J gene is TRBJ1-5, the V gene TRBV19, with a possible D match to TRBD1 (6 bases). The V gene lost 6 bases and the J gene lost 4 bases, with 10 bases spanning the gap. CDR1 is LNHDA and CDR2 is SQIVND in the germline V gene (reference sequence). The length of the CDR3 is 13 residues. CDR3 amino acids: CASRTDRNQPQHF. The CDR3 DNA reads TGTGCCAGTAGAACGGACAGAAATCAGCCCCAGCATTTT.

This clone was seen just once. This chain connects TRBV5-6 to TRBJ1-5; TRBD1 might be the D (5 bases). CDR1 is SGHDT and CDR2 is YYEEEE in the germline V gene. V lost 2 bases and J 0 bases, leaving 12 bases between the germline ends. There are 16 residues in the CDR3. The CDR3 protein is CASSLDSGDSNQPQHF. The CDR3 bases are TGTGCCAGCAGCTTAGACAGTGGGGATAGCAATCAGCCCCAGCATTTT.

The V gene is TRBV11-2, the J gene TRBJ2-5; 7 nucleotides align to TRBD2. The CDR3 covers 15 residues. V lost 5 bases, J lost 7 bases, and 13 bases stayed unmatched. Germline loops: CDR1 SGHAT, CDR2 FQNNGV. The DNA for the CDR3 is TGTGCCAGCAGCGCCCCCACTACCACGGGGGGGACCCAGTACTTC. This codes for CASSAPTTTGGTQYF.

The chain couples TRBV6-1 to TRBJ2-7, with a possible D match to TRBD1 (5 bases). CDR3 length: 11 residues. Germline CDR1 MNHNS, CDR2 SASEGT. V shed 3 bases and J shed 12 bases, with 12 bases lying between them. The CDR3 region is CASSEWGPGYF. CDR3 bases: TGTGCCAGCAGTGAGTGGGGCCCAGGGTACTTC.